Sequencing of this T cell receptor (beta chain) was carried out in a study of blood T cell repertoires in COVID-19. Study-wide background: From the United States, Italy and Spain came samples of acute and convalescent COVID-19. Sources were T cells, B-cell-depleted T cells, or PBMCs; the material itself was cDNA or gDNA.

Germline CDR1 KGHSH, CDR2 LQKENI. Trimming took off 4 bases at V and 6 bases at J, with 15 bases between the two ends. This CDR3 has 14 residues. In the source study's methods: For nucleated cells, counts were estimated from reference gene primer amplification. The method was immunoSEQ multiplex PCR; TCRdb's version includes in-frame clones alone and lacks a portion of them. That table gives V, J and clone size, and the DNA gave D and trimming. The sample has roughly 170,000 clones, more than 75% seen once. This sequence originates from a woman between 18 and 30 years old who had recovered from COVID-19. The material sequenced was peripheral blood. The gene calls are TRBV18 and TRBJ2-5, with D tentatively TRBD1 (5 bases). The CDR3 loop is CASSLEQVSKTQYF. The CDR3 DNA reads as TGTGCCAGCTCACTGGAACAGGTATCCAAGACCCAGTACTTC.